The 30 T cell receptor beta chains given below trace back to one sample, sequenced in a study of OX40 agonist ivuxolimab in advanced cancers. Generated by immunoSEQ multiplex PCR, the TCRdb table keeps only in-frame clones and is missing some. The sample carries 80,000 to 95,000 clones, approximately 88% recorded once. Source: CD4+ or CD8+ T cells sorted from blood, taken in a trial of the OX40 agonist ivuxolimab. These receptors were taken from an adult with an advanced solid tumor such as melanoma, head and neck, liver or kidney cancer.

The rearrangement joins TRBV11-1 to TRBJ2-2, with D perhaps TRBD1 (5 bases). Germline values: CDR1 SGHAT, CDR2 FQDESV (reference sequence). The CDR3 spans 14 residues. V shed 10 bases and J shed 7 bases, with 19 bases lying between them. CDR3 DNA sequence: TGTGCCACCTCAAAAGGGGATGGTGGCGGGGAGCTGTTTTTT. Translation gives CATSKGDGGGELFF.

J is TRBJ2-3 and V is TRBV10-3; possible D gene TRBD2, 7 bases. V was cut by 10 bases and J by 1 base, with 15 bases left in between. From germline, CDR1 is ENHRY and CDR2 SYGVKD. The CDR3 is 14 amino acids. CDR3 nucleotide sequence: TGTGCCACTAGGACGGGGGGCGGCACAGATACGCAGTATTTT. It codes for CATRTGGGTDTQYF.

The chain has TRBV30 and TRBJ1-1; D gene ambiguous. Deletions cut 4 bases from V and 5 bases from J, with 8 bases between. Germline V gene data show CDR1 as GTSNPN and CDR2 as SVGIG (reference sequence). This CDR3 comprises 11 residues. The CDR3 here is CAWKVETEAFF. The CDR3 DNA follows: TGTGCCTGGAAAGTTGAGACTGAAGCTTTCTTT. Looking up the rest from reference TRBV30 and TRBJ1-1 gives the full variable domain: SQTIHQWPATLVQPVGSPLSLECTVEGTSNPNLYWYRQAAGRGLQLLFYSVGIGQISSEVPQNLSASRPQDRQFILSSKKLLLSDSGFYLCAWKVETEAFFGQGTRLTVV.

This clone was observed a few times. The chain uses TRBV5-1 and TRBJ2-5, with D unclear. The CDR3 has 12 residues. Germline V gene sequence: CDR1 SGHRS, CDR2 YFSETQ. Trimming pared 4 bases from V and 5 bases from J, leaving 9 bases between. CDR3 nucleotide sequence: TGCGCCAGCAGCGCAACCCCGGAGACCCAGTACTTC. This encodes CASSATPETQYF. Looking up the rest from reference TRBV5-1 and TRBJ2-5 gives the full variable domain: KAGVTQTPRYLIKTRGQQVTLSCSPISGHRSVSWYQQTPGQGLQFLFEYFSETQRNKGNFPGRFSGRQFSNSRSEMNVSTLELGDSALYLCASSATPETQYFGPGTRLLVL.

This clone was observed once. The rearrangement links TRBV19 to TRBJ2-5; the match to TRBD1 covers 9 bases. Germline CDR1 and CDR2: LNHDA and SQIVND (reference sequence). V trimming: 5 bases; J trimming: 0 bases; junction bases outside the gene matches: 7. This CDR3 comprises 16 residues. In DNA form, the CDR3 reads TGTGCCAGTAGTGGGGGGACAGGGAGGTACCAAGAGACCCAGTACTTC. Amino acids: CASSGGTGRYQETQYF.

CDR3 bases: TGTGCCAGCAGCTCGGGACACCTCCACGAGCAGTACTTC. It codes for CASSSGHLHEQYF. The chain links TRBV7-9 to TRBJ2-7; a weak D match, TRBD1 (6 bases). V lost 4 bases, J lost 5 bases, and 12 bases lay in between. The CDR3 runs to 13 residues. Germline V gene lookup returns CDR1 SEHNR and CDR2 FQNEAQ (reference sequence).

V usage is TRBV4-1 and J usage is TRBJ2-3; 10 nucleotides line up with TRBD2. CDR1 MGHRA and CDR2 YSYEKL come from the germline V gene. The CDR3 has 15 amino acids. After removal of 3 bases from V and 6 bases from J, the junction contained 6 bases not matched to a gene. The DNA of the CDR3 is TGCGCCAGCAGCCACCAGCGGGAGGGCGGGGATACGCAGTATTTT. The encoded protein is CASSHQREGGDTQYF.

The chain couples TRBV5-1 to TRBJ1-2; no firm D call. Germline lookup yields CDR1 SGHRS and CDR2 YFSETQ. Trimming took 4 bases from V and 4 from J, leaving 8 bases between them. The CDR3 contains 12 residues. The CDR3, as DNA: TGCGCCAGCAGCCCAACAACCTATGGCTACACCTTC. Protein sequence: CASSPTTYGYTF. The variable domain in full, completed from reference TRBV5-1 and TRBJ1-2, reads KAGVTQTPRYLIKTRGQQVTLSCSPISGHRSVSWYQQTPGQGLQFLFEYFSETQRNKGNFPGRFSGRQFSNSRSEMNVSTLELGDSALYLCASSPTTYGYTFGSGTRLTVV.

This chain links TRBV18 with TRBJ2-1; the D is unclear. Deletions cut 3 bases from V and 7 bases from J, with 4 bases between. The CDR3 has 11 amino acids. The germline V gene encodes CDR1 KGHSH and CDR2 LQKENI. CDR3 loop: CASSPDNEQFF. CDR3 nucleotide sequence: TGTGCCAGCTCACCCGATAATGAGCAGTTCTTC.

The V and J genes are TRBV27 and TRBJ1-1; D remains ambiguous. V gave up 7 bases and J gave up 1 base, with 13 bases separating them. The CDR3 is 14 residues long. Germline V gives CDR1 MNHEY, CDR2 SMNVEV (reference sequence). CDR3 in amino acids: CASTRSGANTEAFF. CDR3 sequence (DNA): TGTGCCAGCACACGGAGTGGAGCGAACACTGAAGCTTTCTTT.

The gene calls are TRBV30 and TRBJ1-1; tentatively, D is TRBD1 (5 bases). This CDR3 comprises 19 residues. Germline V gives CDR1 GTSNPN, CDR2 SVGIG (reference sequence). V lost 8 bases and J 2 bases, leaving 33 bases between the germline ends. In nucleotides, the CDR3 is TGTGCCGGATTCGTTCCCCGTACCCACCCCAGGGTTGTCAACACTGAAGCTTTCTTT. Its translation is CAGFVPRTHPRVVNTEAFF.

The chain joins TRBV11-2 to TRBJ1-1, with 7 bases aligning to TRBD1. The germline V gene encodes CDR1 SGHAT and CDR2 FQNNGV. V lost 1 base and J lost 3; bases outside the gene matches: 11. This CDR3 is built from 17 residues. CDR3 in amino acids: CASSLGLLEGAYTEAFF. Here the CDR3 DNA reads TGTGCCAGCAGCTTAGGGCTCCTAGAGGGGGCTTACACTGAAGCTTTCTTT.

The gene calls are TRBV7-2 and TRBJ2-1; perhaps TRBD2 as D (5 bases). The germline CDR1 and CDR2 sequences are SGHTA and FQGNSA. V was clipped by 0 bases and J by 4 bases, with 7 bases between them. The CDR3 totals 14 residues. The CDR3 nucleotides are TGTGCCAGCAGCTTAGCGCCGGGGTACAATGAGCAGTTCTTC. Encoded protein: CASSLAPGYNEQFF.

Here the CDR3 DNA reads TGCGCCAGCAGCCAGGGTCGGAGAGGGGGCACAGATACGCAGTATTTT. Translation: CASSQGRRGGTDTQYF. The chain carries TRBV4-3 and TRBJ2-3; the D gene could be TRBD1 or TRBD2 (5 bases each). The germline V and J ends were trimmed by 3 bases and 1 base, with 14 bases remaining between them. This CDR3 region has 16 residues. Germline V gene sequence: CDR1 LGHNA, CDR2 YSLEER.

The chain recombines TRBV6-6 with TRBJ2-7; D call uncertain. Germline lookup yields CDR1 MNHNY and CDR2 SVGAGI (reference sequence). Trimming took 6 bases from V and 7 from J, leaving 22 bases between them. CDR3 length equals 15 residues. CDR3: CASSLTGSLPREQYF. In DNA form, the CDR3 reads TGTGCCAGCAGCTTGACCGGGTCCCTACCTCGGGAGCAGTACTTC.

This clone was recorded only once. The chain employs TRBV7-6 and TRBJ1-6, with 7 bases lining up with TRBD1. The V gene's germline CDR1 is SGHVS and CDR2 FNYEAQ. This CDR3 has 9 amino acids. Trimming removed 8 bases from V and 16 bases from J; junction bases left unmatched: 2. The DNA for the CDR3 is TGTGCCAGCTTGACAGGGCTCCACTTT. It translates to CASLTGLHF.

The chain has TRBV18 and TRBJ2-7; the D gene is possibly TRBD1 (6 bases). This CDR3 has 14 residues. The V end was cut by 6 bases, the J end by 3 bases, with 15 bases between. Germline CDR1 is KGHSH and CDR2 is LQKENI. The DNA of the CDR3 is TGTGCCAGCTCCACAGGGCAGTTGAGCTACGAGCAGTACTTC. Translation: CASSTGQLSYEQYF.

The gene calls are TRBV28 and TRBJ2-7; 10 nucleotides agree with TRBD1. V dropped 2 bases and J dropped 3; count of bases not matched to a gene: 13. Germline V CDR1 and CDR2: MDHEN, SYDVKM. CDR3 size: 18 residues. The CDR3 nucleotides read TGTGCCAGCAGTTTACTCCTGGGACAGGGGCCCCTGAACTACGAGCAGTACTTC. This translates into CASSLLLGQGPLNYEQYF.

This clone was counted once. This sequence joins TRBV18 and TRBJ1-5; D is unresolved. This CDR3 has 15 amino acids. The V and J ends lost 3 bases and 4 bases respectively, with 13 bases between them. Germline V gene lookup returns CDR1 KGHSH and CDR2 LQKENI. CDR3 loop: CASSPTRTVNQPQHF. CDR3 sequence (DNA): TGTGCCAGCTCACCGACACGGACGGTGAATCAGCCCCAGCATTTT.

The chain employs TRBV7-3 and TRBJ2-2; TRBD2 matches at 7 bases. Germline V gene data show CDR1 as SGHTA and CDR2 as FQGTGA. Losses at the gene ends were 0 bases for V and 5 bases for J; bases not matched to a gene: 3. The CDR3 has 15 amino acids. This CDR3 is CASSLTGGRTGELFF. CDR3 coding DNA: TGTGCCAGCAGCTTAACCGGGGGGAGGACCGGGGAGCTGTTTTTT.

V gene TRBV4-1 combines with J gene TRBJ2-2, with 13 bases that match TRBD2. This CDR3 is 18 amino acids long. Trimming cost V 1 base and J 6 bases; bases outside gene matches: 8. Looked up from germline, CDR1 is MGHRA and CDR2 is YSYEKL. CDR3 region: CASSQAATSGRRSGELFF. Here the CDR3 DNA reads TGCGCCAGCAGCCAAGCCGCGACTAGCGGGAGGAGGTCCGGGGAGCTGTTTTTT.

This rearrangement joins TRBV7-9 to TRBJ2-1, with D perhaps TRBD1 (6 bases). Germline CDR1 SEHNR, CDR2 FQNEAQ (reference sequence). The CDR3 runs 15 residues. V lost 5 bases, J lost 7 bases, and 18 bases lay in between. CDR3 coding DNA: TGTGCCAGCAGCCAGGGGCTACGGACCTGGAATGAGCAGTTCTTC. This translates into CASSQGLRTWNEQFF. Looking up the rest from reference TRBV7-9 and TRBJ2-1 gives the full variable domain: DTGVSQNPRHKITKRGQNVTFRCDPISEHNRLYWYRQTLGQGPEFLTYFQNEAQLEKSRLLSDRFSAERPKGSFSTLEIQRTEQGDSAMYLCASSQGLRTWNEQFFGPGTRLTVL.

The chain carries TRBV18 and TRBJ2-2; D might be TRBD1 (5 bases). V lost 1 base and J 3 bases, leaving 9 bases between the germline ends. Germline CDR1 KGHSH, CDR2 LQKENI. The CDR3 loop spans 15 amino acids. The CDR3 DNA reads TGTGCCAGCTCACCACTCGTAGGGGACACCGGGGAGCTGTTTTTT. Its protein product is CASSPLVGDTGELFF.

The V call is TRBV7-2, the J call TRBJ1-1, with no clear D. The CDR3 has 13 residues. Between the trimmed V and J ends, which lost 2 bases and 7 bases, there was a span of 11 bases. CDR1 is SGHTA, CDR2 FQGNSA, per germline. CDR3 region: CASSLRRALEAFF. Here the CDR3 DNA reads TGTGCCAGCAGCTTAAGACGGGCGCTTGAAGCTTTCTTT.

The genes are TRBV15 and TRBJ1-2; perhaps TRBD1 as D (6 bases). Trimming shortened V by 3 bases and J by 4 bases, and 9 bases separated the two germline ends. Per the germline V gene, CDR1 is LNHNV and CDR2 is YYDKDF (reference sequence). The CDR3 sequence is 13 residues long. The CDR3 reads CATSRGASYGYTF. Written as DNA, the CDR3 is TGTGCCACCAGCAGGGGGGCCAGCTATGGCTACACCTTC.

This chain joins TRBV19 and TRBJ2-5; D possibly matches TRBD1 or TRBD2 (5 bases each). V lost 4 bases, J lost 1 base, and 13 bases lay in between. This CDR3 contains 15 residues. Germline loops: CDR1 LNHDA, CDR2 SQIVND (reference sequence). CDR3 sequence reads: CASSKLVQGQETQYF. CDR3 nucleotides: TGTGCCAGTAGTAAACTAGTCCAGGGCCAAGAGACCCAGTACTTC.

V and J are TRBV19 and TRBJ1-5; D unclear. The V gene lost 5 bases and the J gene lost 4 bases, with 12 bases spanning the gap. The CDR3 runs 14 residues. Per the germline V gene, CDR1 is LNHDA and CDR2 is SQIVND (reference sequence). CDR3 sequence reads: CASSFTASNQPQHF. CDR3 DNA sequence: TGTGCCAGTAGTTTCACAGCAAGTAATCAGCCCCAGCATTTT. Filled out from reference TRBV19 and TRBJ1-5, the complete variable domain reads DGGITQSPKYLFRKEGQNVTLSCEQNLNHDAMYWYRQDPGQGLRLIYYSQIVNDFQKGDIAEGYSVSREKKESFPLTVTSAQKNPTAFYLCASSFTASNQPQHFGDGTRLSIL.

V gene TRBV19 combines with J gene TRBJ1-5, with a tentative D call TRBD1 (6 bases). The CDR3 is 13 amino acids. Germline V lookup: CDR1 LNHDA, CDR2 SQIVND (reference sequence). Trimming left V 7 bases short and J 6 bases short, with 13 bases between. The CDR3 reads CASTQSRGQPQHF. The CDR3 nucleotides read TGTGCCAGTACTCAAAGCAGGGGTCAGCCCCAGCATTTT.

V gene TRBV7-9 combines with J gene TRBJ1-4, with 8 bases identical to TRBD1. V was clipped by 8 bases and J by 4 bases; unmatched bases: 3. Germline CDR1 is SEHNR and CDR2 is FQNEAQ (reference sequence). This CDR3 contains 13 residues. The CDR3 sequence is CASRQGSNEKLFF. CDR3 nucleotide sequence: TGTGCCAGCCGACAGGGGAGTAATGAAAAACTGTTTTTT.

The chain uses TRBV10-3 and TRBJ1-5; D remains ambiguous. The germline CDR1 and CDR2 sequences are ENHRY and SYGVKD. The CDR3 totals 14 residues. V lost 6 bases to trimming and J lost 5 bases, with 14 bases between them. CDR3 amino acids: CAISPSVRDQPQHF. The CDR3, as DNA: TGTGCCATCAGCCCCTCGGTACGGGATCAGCCCCAGCATTTT.